The clone carrying this T cell receptor (beta chain) was seen just once. Only in-frame clones appear in the TCRdb table, and some are missing; sequencing was by immunoSEQ multiplex PCR. The table has 85,000 to 120,000 clones, roughly nine tenths seen once. The data were taken from a study of T cell changes during pregnancy in multiple sclerosis. The CDR3 is 16 residues long. Germline V gene sequence: CDR1 PRHDT, CDR2 FYEKMQ (reference sequence). The V and J ends lost 5 bases and 3 bases, in that order; junction bases with no gene match: 11. Sample: peripheral blood, taken before pregnancy. The chain employs TRBV13 and TRBJ2-3, with 7 bases aligning to TRBD2. The sequence derives from a female donor with multiple sclerosis, enrolled in a pregnancy study. The chain's CDR3 is CASSKSSGWGTDTQYF. The CDR3 DNA follows: TGTGCCAGCAGCAAGTCTAGCGGATGGGGGACAGATACGCAGTATTTT.